What follows describes a single T cell receptor beta chain. What it binds is not known. The authors ran a second PCR of roughly 6 to 11 cycles using a sample-barcoded 5' primer and a J-beta primer mix. TCRdb analysed the 5' RACE reads with MiXCR anew, one entry per CDR3 protein. In the table there are about 1.1 million distinct CDR3 sequences, 35% to 40% of which are singletons. This specimen comes from a study of blood T cells in healthy people across ages. The study, taken as a whole, reports: Strongly correlated with naive T cell percentage was TCR beta diversity.

The CDR3 runs to 17 residues. V was clipped by 3 bases and J by 0 bases, with 15 bases between them. The chain employs TRBV12-3 or TRBV12-4 and TRBJ1-5; D uncertain. The sequence was collected from a man between 18 and 35 years old in good health. Sample: blood. As DNA, the CDR3 is TGTGCCAGCAGTTTTTCCTCAGAAATGTATAGCAATCAGCCCCAGCATTTT. Its translation: CASSFSSEMYSNQPQHF.